This T cell receptor (beta chain) came from a study of T cell responses to AZD1222 COVID-19 vaccine. The study's findings and limits: Reports say nearly half of spike-specific TCRs go after unmutated variant regions. Seropositive status at baseline applied to only a handful of AZD1222 recipients.

Notes on this clone: Its antigen remains unknown. Other DNA sequences from this sample encode an identical CDR3 as well.

Clones were read by immunoSEQ multiplex PCR, and TCRdb kept only the in-frame ones, dropping some. The sample contains roughly 140,000 clones, more than 75% of which appear only once. The CDR3 totals 16 residues. The J segment lost 4 bases and the V segment lost 1 base, leaving 4 bases of the junction unmatched. The germline V gene has CDR1 SGHTA and CDR2 FQGNSA. This TCR was sampled from an adult who received the AZD1222 COVID-19 vaccine. The chain links TRBV7-2 to TRBJ2-1, with 10 bases matching TRBD2. The sequencing here drew on peripheral blood, taken 28 days after the second AZD1222 dose. This CDR3 reads CASSLVGTSAYNEQFF. CDR3 bases: TGTGCCAGCAGCTTAGTGGGGACTAGCGCTTACAATGAGCAGTTCTTC. The full variable domain, completed using reference TRBV7-2 and TRBJ2-1, is GAGVSQSPSNKVTEKGKDVELRCDPISGHTALYWYRQSLGQGLEFLIYFQGNSAPDKSGLPSDRFSAERTGGSVSTLTIQRTQQEDSAVYLCASSLVGTSAYNEQFFGPGTRLTVL.